This T cell receptor (beta chain) was recovered during a study of T-cell memory formation after mild COVID-19. This clonotype was found a few times. This CDR3 has 15 residues. The V segment lost 1 base and the J segment 5 bases; nucleotides outside the gene matches: 6. The V gene's germline CDR1 is DFQATT and CDR2 SNEGSKA (reference sequence). TCRdb passed the 5' RACE reads through MiXCR, listing each CDR3 protein once. The sample has around 250,000 distinct CDR3 sequences; 15% are singletons. The origin of this receptor is an adult woman who had mild COVID-19 (a few samples of this study predate the infection). Cell type and time point are not known. Sequenced sample: PBMCs or a T cell subset sorted from them (not recorded which). The chain recombines TRBV20-1 with TRBJ2-5, with 11 bases fitting TRBD2. In DNA, the CDR3 is TGCAGTGCTAGAGGGATAGCGGGGGGGCAGGAGACCCAGTACTTC. Protein sequence: CSARGIAGGQETQYF.